The T cell receptor (beta chain) described here comes from a study of T cells in women clearing cervical HPV infection. Study-wide background: Case blood drawn at lesion detection; control blood after infection cleared. With HLA typing for only a few women, HLA confounding remains possible.

This CDR3 has 15 amino acids. V dropped 4 bases and J dropped 4; count of bases not matched to a gene: 9. Germline-derived CDR1 and CDR2 are SGHRS and YFSETQ. immunoSEQ multiplex PCR used an average of about 1.3 ug genomic DNA. Sequenced by immunoSEQ multiplex PCR; TCRdb stores in-frame clones only, minus some. Its table records about 17,000 clones. With respect to this clone: The observed sequence ends 3 residues before the CDR3 terminus, with the missing tail filled in from the germline J gene.

The sample taken for sequencing was blood buffy coat. The origin of this receptor is a woman between 18 and 75 years old with a cervical HPV16 infection that either progressed to CIN3+ or cleared (not recorded which). V usage is TRBV5-1 and J usage is TRBJ2-5, with TRBD2 identical over 8 bases. The sequenced part of the CDR3 DNA is TGCGCCAGCAGCCCGCCTTTAGCGGGAATAGAGACC. The encoded protein is CASSPPLAGIET. The whole CDR3 sequence reads CASSPPLAGIETQYF.